This TCR beta chain was captured by sequencing in a study of response to subunit inactivated influenza vaccine (dated by TCRdb to 2016 to 2019). Looking at the study overall: Deep quantitative T cell receptor repertoire profiling was used in the study to track responses to a trivalent subunit inactivated influenza vaccine.

Library preparation used RT-PCR. For sequencing, an Illumina HiSeq 2500 was employed. TCRdb itself trimmed the public reads at Q25 with fastp, ran MiXCR and retained productive beta chains. Entries are consolidated by CDR3 protein sequence, retaining the most common genes and DNA. The sample yields a few hundred thousand distinct CDR3 sequences; approximately 7.2% were counted once. Around 12% of the sample rests with the top ten. Many counts were recorded for this clonotype. The antigen it recognizes is unknown. Per-base quality was not reported, and no clone a single base away is much larger than it. The paper's findings and limits, for the study overall: According to the authors, only a limited number of new T cells may be recruited by each seasonal influenza vaccination.

V drops 2 bases and J drops 5 bases, leaving 13 bases in between. The CDR3 holds 14 amino acids from the cysteine to the phenylalanine. Only the CDR3 region is kept as DNA, spanning 42 bases read in frame from base 1. CDR1 SGDLS and CDR2 YYNGEE are derived from the germline V gene. The specimen was PBMCs from blood, collected less than 30 months after vaccination. The chain is encoded by TRBV9 joined to TRBJ2-5; the D gene identity is not certain. The sequence derives from a man in his fifties or sixties who received an inactivated influenza vaccine. Donor details come from another sample of the same person, matched by shared clones. CDR3 loop: CASSVQVTTETQYF. The nucleotide sequence is given as TGTGCCAGCAGCGTCCAGGTAACGACGGAGACCCAGTACTTC. The reference TRBV9 and TRBJ2-5 proteins fill in what lies around the CDR3, so the full variable domain reads DSGVTQTPKHLITATGQRVTLRCSPRSGDLSVYWYQQSLDQGLQFLIQYYNGEERAKGNILERFSAQQFPDLHSELNLSSLELGDSALYFCASSVQVTTETQYFGPGTRLLVL.